This T cell receptor (beta chain) comes out of a study of blood T cells in healthy people across ages. Study-wide results and limits: Estimates of diversity drawn from one million T cells were considered underestimates. Strong correlation linked observed beta diversity and percent naive T cells. The donors' CMV status was not determined, possibly confounding changes in expanded clonotypes.

Comments on this clonotype: The antigen is not known.

Combining a sample-barcoded 5' primer with a J-beta primer mix, a second PCR ran for 7 to 11 cycles. Template switching added a 12-random-nucleotide identifier to every cDNA molecule. MiXCR, run by TCRdb on the 5' RACE reads, gives a single entry per CDR3 protein. The repertoire holds 1.5 million or so distinct CDR3 sequences, with around 39% as singletons. The J segment lost 0 bases and the V segment lost 0 bases, leaving 2 bases of the junction unmatched. The CDR3 runs to 16 residues. Germline V gives CDR1 ENHRY, CDR2 SYGVKD. The chain is built from TRBV10-3 and TRBJ2-1; 7 nucleotides match TRBD2. The sequenced sample was blood. This receptor was taken from a woman between 18 and 30 years old in good health. The CDR3 coding sequence is TGTGCCATCAGTGAGTCGGGCGGGGGCTCCTACAATGAGCAGTTCTTC. It is translated as CAISESGGGSYNEQFF.